Shown below are 20 T cell receptor beta chains from a single sample sequenced in a study of blood T cell repertoires in COVID-19. Sequenced by immunoSEQ multiplex PCR; TCRdb stores in-frame clones only, minus some. The table has about 40,000 clones, about 85% seen once. Sequencing used peripheral blood. These receptors came from a human donor in a cohort sampled during active COVID-19.

V usage is TRBV10-1 and J usage is TRBJ2-1; D may be TRBD1 (6 bases). CDR3 length: 17 amino acids. Trimming removed 3 bases at V and 1 base at J, with 16 bases between. In germline, CDR1 is WNHNN, CDR2 SYGVQD (reference sequence). This chain's CDR3 is CASSDQTGRGSYNEQFF. The CDR3 DNA is TGCGCCAGCAGTGACCAAACAGGGCGAGGTTCCTACAATGAGCAGTTCTTC.

This rearrangement joins TRBV30 to TRBJ2-5; TRBD2 matches at 11 bases. Germline V gene data show CDR1 as GTSNPN and CDR2 as SVGIG (reference sequence). The length of the CDR3 is 14 residues. The trim removed 8 bases at V and 7 bases at J, leaving 12 bases unmatched. The CDR3 region is CAGPVGTSGGTQYF. DNA of the CDR3: TGTGCCGGCCCGGTGGGGACTAGCGGTGGGACCCAGTACTTC.

The chain is built from TRBV6-6 and TRBJ1-6, with D possibly being TRBD1 (5 bases). This CDR3 region has 15 residues. CDR1 MNHNY and CDR2 SVGAGI come from the germline V gene (reference sequence). V was trimmed by 2 bases and J by 5 bases, leaving 10 bases between them. This CDR3 is CASSYTSRDNSPLHF. CDR3 coding DNA: TGTGCCAGCAGTTACACCTCCAGGGATAATTCACCCCTCCACTTT.

This chain connects TRBV6-5 to TRBJ1-2; D remains ambiguous. V gave up 8 bases and J gave up 1 base, with 5 bases separating them. The CDR3 totals 11 residues. The germline V gene encodes CDR1 MNHEY and CDR2 SVGAGI. CDR3 loop: CASRGNYGYTF. CDR3 nucleotides: TGTGCCAGCCGGGGTAACTATGGCTACACCTTC.

V is TRBV19 and J is TRBJ2-2; 7 positions agree with TRBD2. V shed 1 base, J shed 6 bases, and the junction held 5 bases outside the gene matches. The CDR3 extends over 15 amino acids. Germline loops: CDR1 LNHDA, CDR2 SQIVND (reference sequence). In nucleotides, the CDR3 is TGTGCCAGTAGTATAGTAACTAGCGTCTCCGGGGAGCTGTTTTTT. This gives the protein CASSIVTSVSGELFF.

V gene TRBV29-1 combines with J gene TRBJ1-2, with 9 bases matching TRBD1. The V gene end was trimmed by 7 bases and the J gene end by 3 bases; junction bases not matched to a gene: 12. The CDR3 is made up of 15 amino acids. Germline V gene lookup returns CDR1 SQVTM and CDR2 ANQGSEA. The CDR3 sequence: CSAHIPGQGYYGYTF. The CDR3 coding sequence is TGCAGCGCCCACATACCGGGACAGGGCTACTATGGCTACACCTTC. Full variable domain (missing parts from reference TRBV29-1 and TRBJ1-2): SAVISQKPSRDICQRGTSLTIQCQVDSQVTMMFWYRQQPGQSLTLIATANQGSEATYESGFVIDKFPISRPNLTFSTLTVSNMSPEDSSIYLCSAHIPGQGYYGYTFGSGTRLTVV.

This rearrangement joins TRBV5-1 to TRBJ2-6, with no clear D. CDR3 length: 15 amino acids. V gave up 0 bases and J gave up 2 bases, with 6 bases separating them. Germline V CDR1 and CDR2: SGHRS, YFSETQ. The CDR3 DNA reads as TGCGCCAGCAGCTTGGCGCAGACTGGGGCCAACGTCCTGACTTTC. It encodes CASSLAQTGANVLTF.

This clone was observed once. This chain joins TRBV19 and TRBJ1-1; possibly TRBD1 for D (5 bases). Germline V gene data show CDR1 as LNHDA and CDR2 as SQIVND (reference sequence). Trimming removed 3 bases at V and 11 bases at J, with 13 bases between. This CDR3 comprises 12 residues. CDR3 sequence: CASSIPGRRAFF. DNA for the CDR3: TGTGCCAGTAGTATCCCAGGGCGGCGGGCTTTCTTT.

The gene calls are TRBV21-1 and TRBJ2-5; the table calls TRBD1, which could not be checked here. TRBV21-1 is assigned pseudogene status. The CDR3 contains 18 residues. In nucleotides, the CDR3 is TGTGCCAGCAGCAAAGTGTCCTCGGGACACAGGGGTGGTGAGACCCAGTACTTC. Translation: CASSKVSSGHRGGETQYF.

This chain connects TRBV14 to TRBJ1-1; the match to TRBD1 covers 8 bases. The trim removed 4 bases at V and 6 bases at J, leaving 4 bases unmatched. CDR3 length: 13 residues. Germline lookup yields CDR1 SGHDN and CDR2 FVKESK. CDR3 sequence (DNA): TGTGCCAGCAGCCCACTGGACAGGGCTGAAGCTTTCTTT. Protein product: CASSPLDRAEAFF.

This clone appeared a single time. The CDR3, as DNA: TGTGCCAGCAGTTTTAGCCAGCTCGCCGAGCAGTACTTC. It specifies CASSFSQLAEQYF. This chain joins TRBV12-3 or TRBV12-4 and TRBJ2-7; no clear D. The V end was cut by 3 bases, the J end by 6 bases, with 12 bases between. The CDR3 has 13 residues.

The rearrangement joins TRBV2 to TRBJ2-3; 9 nucleotides agree with TRBD2. V dropped 4 bases and J dropped 0; count of bases not matched to a gene: 2. Germline CDR1 is SNHLY and CDR2 is FYNNEI. This CDR3 comprises 15 residues. The CDR3 spells CASSALAGSTDTQYF. Written as DNA, the CDR3 is TGTGCCAGCAGTGCTCTAGCGGGGAGCACAGATACGCAGTATTTT.

The chain has TRBV25-1 and TRBJ1-2; 9 bases match TRBD1. Germline V gives CDR1 MGHDK, CDR2 SYGVNS. The CDR3 spans 12 residues. V shed 6 bases and J 7 bases; nucleotides not matched to a gene: 3. The CDR3 reads CASRQGAGGYTF. CDR3 sequence (DNA): TGTGCCAGCAGACAGGGGGCGGGTGGCTACACCTTC.

Only one count was recorded for this clone. The chain has TRBV9 and TRBJ2-5; TRBD2 matches 7 bases. CDR1 is SGDLS, CDR2 YYNGEE, per germline. With 4 bases clipped from V and 4 bases from J, the junction kept 7 bases outside the gene matches. The CDR3 loop spans 14 amino acids. DNA for the CDR3: TGTGCCAGCAGCACCCCGGGGAGGGGAGAGACCCAGTACTTC. It is translated as CASSTPGRGETQYF.

The rearrangement links TRBV6-5 to TRBJ2-3; 12 bases match TRBD2. V dropped 8 bases and J dropped 4; count of bases not matched to a gene: 7. Per the germline V gene, CDR1 is MNHEY and CDR2 is SVGAGI. CDR3 length equals 15 residues. CDR3 residues: CASSRLAGDADTQYF. CDR3 in DNA: TGTGCCAGCTCCCGACTAGCGGGGGATGCAGATACGCAGTATTTT.

The V and J genes are TRBV7-6 and TRBJ1-1, with D perhaps matching TRBD1 (6 bases). CDR1 is SGHVS and CDR2 is FNYEAQ in the germline V gene. CDR3 length equals 16 residues. Trimming took 3 bases from V and 4 from J, leaving 18 bases between them. CDR3 sequence (DNA): TGTGCCAGCAGCTTTCGGACAGAGCGTCAGGGCACTGAAGCTTTCTTT. It encodes CASSFRTERQGTEAFF.

The rearrangement joins TRBV5-1 to TRBJ2-3; D perhaps matches TRBD1 (5 bases). There are 14 residues in the CDR3. CDR1 is SGHRS and CDR2 is YFSETQ in the germline V gene. V lost 7 bases and J lost 2, with 14 bases in between. The CDR3 loop is CASPRQGDTDTQYF. The CDR3 coding sequence is TGCGCCAGCCCTAGGCAGGGCGACACAGATACGCAGTATTTT.

The chain couples TRBV27 to TRBJ1-2, with D maybe TRBD1 (6 bases). V dropped 6 bases and J dropped 4 bases, with 21 bases sitting between them. Germline CDR1 is MNHEY and CDR2 is SMNVEV (reference sequence). CDR3 size: 16 residues. Written as DNA, the CDR3 is TGTGCCAGCAGCCTATGGAGGCTAAGGGGGTCCTATGGCTACACCTTC. This encodes CASSLWRLRGSYGYTF.

This clone was seen a handful of times. The gene calls are TRBV19 and TRBJ2-1; D is possibly TRBD1 (5 bases). This CDR3 contains 16 residues. With 2 bases removed from V and 0 bases from J, the gap between germline ends came to 11 bases. Germline CDR1 LNHDA, CDR2 SQIVND (reference sequence). CDR3 in amino acids: CASSIIQGRSYNEQFF. As DNA, the CDR3 is TGTGCCAGTAGTATAATCCAGGGCCGCTCCTACAATGAGCAGTTCTTC.

The chain links TRBV13 to TRBJ2-3; a weak D match, TRBD1 (6 bases). V was trimmed by 5 bases and J by 5 bases, leaving 11 bases between them. The CDR3 totals 13 residues. Germline V gene data show CDR1 as PRHDT and CDR2 as FYEKMQ (reference sequence). DNA for the CDR3: TGTGCCAGCAGCGGGGGCAGGGGAGATACGCAGTATTTT. It encodes CASSGGRGDTQYF.